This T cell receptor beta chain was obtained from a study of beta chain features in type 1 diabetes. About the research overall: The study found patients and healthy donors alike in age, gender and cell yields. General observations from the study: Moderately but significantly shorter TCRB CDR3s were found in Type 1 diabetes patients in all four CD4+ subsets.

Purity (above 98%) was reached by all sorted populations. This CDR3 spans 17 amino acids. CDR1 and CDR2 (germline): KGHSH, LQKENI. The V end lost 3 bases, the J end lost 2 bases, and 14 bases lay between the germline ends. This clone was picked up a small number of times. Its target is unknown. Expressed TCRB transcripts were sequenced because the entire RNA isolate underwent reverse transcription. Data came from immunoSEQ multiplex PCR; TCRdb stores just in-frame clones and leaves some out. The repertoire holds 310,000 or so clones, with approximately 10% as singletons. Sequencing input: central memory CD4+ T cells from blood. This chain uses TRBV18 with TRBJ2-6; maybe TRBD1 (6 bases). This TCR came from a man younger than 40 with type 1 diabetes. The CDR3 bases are TGTGCCAGCTCACCTGGGGGCGCGAGTACTGGGGCCAACGTCCTGACTTTC. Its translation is CASSPGGASTGANVLTF.